This T cell receptor (beta chain) was found in a study of T cells in Graves' hyperthyroidism and ophthalmopathy. Findings and caveats of the study: The model anticipated ophthalmopathy a median about six months pre-onset.

About this clonotype: What it binds is not known.

Template material for amplifying TCR beta CDR3 regions consisted of RNA transcripts. The TCR CDR3 first-round RT-PCR relied on the HTBI primer set. TCRdb processed the multiplex PCR reads anew with MiXCR; each CDR3 protein has one entry. The data contain a few hundred thousand distinct CDR3 sequences, approximately 44% of them seen just once; the ten biggest clones take up more than 7.5%. The clonotype comes from a woman aged 18-30 years with Graves' hyperthyroidism. The sequenced sample consisted of peripheral blood or thyroid tissue (not recorded which).

The CDR3 nucleotides are TGTGCCAGCAGCGTCCTACACCGGGACAGGGGCAAATTGGGCTACACCTTC. It translates to CASSVLHRDRGKLGYTF. The chain has TRBV7-9 and TRBJ1-2; TRBD1 matches at 10 bases. The ends lost 5 bases at V and 8 bases at J; junction bases unmatched: 17. CDR1 is SEHNR, CDR2 FQNEAQ, per germline (reference sequence). This CDR3 is 17 amino acids long. Complete variable domain (other parts from reference TRBV7-9 and TRBJ1-2): DTGVSQNPRHKITKRGQNVTFRCDPISEHNRLYWYRQTLGQGPEFLTYFQNEAQLEKSRLLSDRFSAERPKGSFSTLEIQRTEQGDSAMYLCASSVLHRDRGKLGYTFGSGTRLTVV.